The present T cell receptor beta chain was sequenced within a study of T cells in localized non-small cell lung cancer. Study results and limitations: Uninvolved adjacent lung, not tumor, had the highest T cell clonality. A median of around 57 clones ranked among the top 100 in tumor appeared in adjacent lung.

Data came from immunoSEQ multiplex PCR; TCRdb stores just in-frame clones and leaves some out. The data hold roughly 38,000 clones, with around 86% observed a single time. This CDR3 has 14 residues. CDR1 GTSNPN and CDR2 SVGIG come from the germline V gene (reference sequence). Trimming cost V 2 bases and J 6 bases; bases outside gene matches: 7. A word on this clone: Antigen unknown.

This sequence joins TRBV30 and TRBJ2-3; 8 bases line up with TRBD2. The clonotype comes from a man aged 18 to 49 with stage I lung adenocarcinoma. Here the sequenced sample was peripheral blood, taken before any cancer treatment. In DNA, the CDR3 is TGTGCCTGGAGTAGGCGGGGGGCGAAGGATACGCAGTATTTT. This gives the protein CAWSRRGAKDTQYF.